The next 8 T cell receptor beta chains were all read from a single sample in a study of PD-L1 blockade in urothelial cancer. The assay was immunoSEQ multiplex PCR, and TCRdb's table has in-frame clones only and misses some. The sample contains tens of thousands of clones, roughly four fifths of which appear only once. Time point here: pretreatment peripheral blood. Sequencing was performed on PBMCs, taken around atezolizumab (anti-PD-L1) treatment. The receptor source for this set is an older man with urothelial cancer.

The genes are TRBV7-2 and TRBJ2-1; a possible D gene is TRBD1 (6 bases). CDR3 length equals 15 residues. Trimming took 0 bases from V and 9 from J, leaving 15 bases between them. Germline lookup yields CDR1 SGHTA and CDR2 FQGNSA. The CDR3 sequence: CASSLALGAGGEQFF. For the CDR3, the DNA is TGTGCCAGCAGCTTAGCGCTGGGGGCTGGAGGTGAGCAGTTCTTC. The variable domain in full, completed from reference TRBV7-2 and TRBJ2-1, reads GAGVSQSPSNKVTEKGKDVELRCDPISGHTALYWYRQSLGQGLEFLIYFQGNSAPDKSGLPSDRFSAERTGGSVSTLTIQRTQQEDSAVYLCASSLALGAGGEQFFGPGTRLTVL.

V and J are TRBV21-1 and TRBJ2-7; the table's D call, TRBD1, was not checked against the DNA. TRBV21-1 is a known pseudogene. The CDR3 loop spans 16 amino acids. The CDR3 DNA is TGTGCTTCCAGCACTCGTTGGGGCAGTCGAAGCTACGAGCAGTACTTC. Protein product: CASSTRWGSRSYEQYF.

Comment on this clone: The junction and the germline gene differ at one end; a read error may be behind it. The rearrangement uses TRBV7-7 and TRBJ2-5, with D possibly matching TRBD2 (5 bases). Germline CDR1 SSHAT, CDR2 FNYEAQ (reference sequence). The CDR3 spans 14 residues. The CDR3 here is CASSPGRGQETQYF. The CDR3 nucleotides are TGTGCTAGCAGTCCCGGACGGGGTCAAGAGACCCAGTACTTC. The full variable domain, with the rest looked up from reference TRBV7-7 and TRBJ2-5, is GAGVSQSPRYKVTKRGQDVTLRCDPISSHATLYWYQQALGQGPEFLTYFNYEAQPDKSGLPSDRFSAERPEGSISTLTIQRTEQRDSAMYRCASSPGRGQETQYFGPGTRLLVL.

This rearrangement joins TRBV5-1 to TRBJ2-5, with 11 bases identical to TRBD2. Germline CDR1 SGHRS, CDR2 YFSETQ. With V trimmed by 4 bases and J by 1 base, 3 bases remained unmatched. This CDR3 spans 15 amino acids. The CDR3 DNA follows: TGCGCCAGCAGCAAGGGACTAGCGGTCCAAGAGACCCAGTACTTC. Its protein is CASSKGLAVQETQYF.

This clone has only one observation. The J gene is TRBJ2-3, the V gene TRBV11-3; the D gene is possibly TRBD2 (6 bases). CDR3 length: 17 residues. The V gene's germline CDR1 is SGHNT and CDR2 YENEEA. V shed 2 bases and J shed 4 bases, with 19 bases lying between them. The CDR3 loop is CASSLRTSIGVSDTQYF. The CDR3 DNA is TGTGCCAGCAGCTTACGCACTAGCATCGGCGTGTCAGATACGCAGTATTTT.

The genes are TRBV7-9 and TRBJ1-4, with D perhaps TRBD1 (5 bases). Trimming removed 0 bases from V and 4 bases from J, with 9 bases in between. Germline V gene sequence: CDR1 SEHNR, CDR2 FQNEAQ (reference sequence). The CDR3 is 15 amino acids. The CDR3, as DNA: TGTGCCAGCAGCTTAGCTTCCGGGGGTAATGAAAAACTGTTTTTT. This gives the protein CASSLASGGNEKLFF.

The V and J genes are TRBV7-8 and TRBJ1-5, with TRBD1 identical over 8 bases. J was trimmed by 4 bases and V by 2 bases; bases with no gene match: 16. Germline CDR1 SGHVS, CDR2 FQNEAQ. The CDR3 loop spans 19 amino acids. This CDR3 is CASSLYPPGSDRGNQPQHF. CDR3 nucleotide sequence: TGTGCCAGCAGCTTATACCCCCCGGGGAGCGACAGGGGTAATCAGCCCCAGCATTTT. Based on the CDR3 plus reference TRBV7-8 and TRBJ1-5, the full variable domain is GAGVSQSPRYKVAKRGQDVALRCDPISGHVSLFWYQQALGQGPEFLTYFQNEAQLDKSGLPSDRFFAERPEGSVSTLKIQRTQQEDSAVYLCASSLYPPGSDRGNQPQHFGDGTRLSIL.

This sequence joins TRBV5-4 and TRBJ1-1; D not resolved. CDR1 SGHNT and CDR2 YYREEE come from the germline V gene (reference sequence). V was pared by 0 bases and J by 3 bases, with 6 bases between. The CDR3 covers 13 residues. The CDR3, as DNA: TGTGCCAGCAGCTTGGAGAGGTACACTGAAGCTTTCTTT. Translation gives CASSLERYTEAFF.